The source of this TCR beta chain is a study of shared clonotypes between healthy human individuals. There were only Caucasian adults among the donors, and all lived in Nashville, Tennessee. The assay was carried out at the deep level. DNA at approximately 200 ng, 25,000 to 30,000 T cell genomes, went into sorted-subset replicate PCRs. Sequenced by immunoSEQ multiplex PCR; TCRdb stores in-frame clones only, minus some. The data show approximately 1.5 million clones, with around 98.5% seen just once and approximately 0.4% held by the top ten. Of note for this clone: Its specificity is unknown.

The CDR3 extends over 13 amino acids. Germline assignment: CDR1 GTSNPN and CDR2 SVGIG (reference sequence). V lost 0 bases and J lost 5, with 10 bases in between. Study-wide results and limits: Shared across several donors were around 5% of the naive CD4 clonotypes.

The sequence was collected from a man under 40 in good health. Specimen: naive CD4+ T cells sorted from blood. Noted subset: CD45RA+ positively selected. This chain connects TRBV30 to TRBJ2-5; D unclear. The CDR3: CAWSVGGLETQYF. DNA of the CDR3: TGTGCCTGGAGTGTGGGTGGCCTGGAGACCCAGTACTTC.